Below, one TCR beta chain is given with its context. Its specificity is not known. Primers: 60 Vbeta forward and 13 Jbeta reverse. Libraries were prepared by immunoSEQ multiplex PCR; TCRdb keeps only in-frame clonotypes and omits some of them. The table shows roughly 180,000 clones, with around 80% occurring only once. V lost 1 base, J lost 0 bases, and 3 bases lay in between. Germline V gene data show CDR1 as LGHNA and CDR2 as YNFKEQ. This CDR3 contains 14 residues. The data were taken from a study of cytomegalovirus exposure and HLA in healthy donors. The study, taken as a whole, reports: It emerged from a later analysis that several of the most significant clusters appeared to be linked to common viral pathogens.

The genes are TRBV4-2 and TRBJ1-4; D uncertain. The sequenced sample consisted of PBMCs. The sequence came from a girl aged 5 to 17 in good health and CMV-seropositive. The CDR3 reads CASSQAATNEKLFF. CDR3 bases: TGTGCCAGCAGCCAAGCTGCAACTAATGAAAAACTGTTTTTT.